This T cell receptor beta chain was recovered during a study of T cells in Graves' hyperthyroidism and ophthalmopathy. Study results and limitations: Ophthalmopathy was identified by the model a median around 6.9 months ahead of onset.

In patients aged 18 to 65, hyperthyroidism was newly diagnosed, with duration under 2 months. The CDR3 covers 15 residues. Looked up from germline, CDR1 is SGHAT and CDR2 is FQNNGV. Germline trimming cut 4 bases from V and 0 bases from J; bases unmatched to any gene: 5. Comments on this clonotype: Its cognate antigen is unknown.

RNA transcripts served as the template for amplifying TCR beta CDR3 regions. RT-PCR in the first round (using the HTBI primer set) targeted the TCR CDR3. TCRdb reanalysed the multiplex PCR reads using MiXCR and keeps one entry per CDR3 protein. The table lists about 200,000 distinct CDR3 sequences, approximately 17% of them singletons. The sequence was obtained from a man between 45 and 60 years old with Graves' hyperthyroidism. The specimen was blood. This chain uses TRBV11-2 with TRBJ1-1; 7 bases map to TRBD1. In nucleotides, the CDR3 is TGTGCCAGCAGCTCTAGACAGGGAGTGAACACTGAAGCTTTCTTT. It yields the protein CASSSRQGVNTEAFF.